The present T cell receptor beta chain was sequenced within a study of blood T cell repertoires in COVID-19 (dated by TCRdb to 2020 to 2021). Study-level background: Collaborator samples came from the United States, Italy and Spain and covered acute and convalescent phases of COVID-19. The material from the prospective study consisted of cDNA or gDNA derived from T cells, B-cell-depleted T cells, or PBMCs. The dataset comprised deeply sampled blood TCRbeta repertoires from subjects exposed to, actively infected with, or recovered from COVID-19. A freely available public database, intended as a resource for researchers studying the immune response to SARS-CoV-2, is where the repertoires were released. The samples were drawn from the first 160 participants of the ongoing ImmuneRACE study and from some 1,300 subjects provided by 6 global collaborators. A de-identified subject ID, COVID-19 status, age in years and sex were almost always included in the sample metadata. Where HLA class I and class II types were available, the types were taken from metadata supplied by the sample provider, not from assay-based typing.

With regard to this clone: What this receptor recognizes is not known. Qualities for individual bases were not recorded, and no much larger clone is one base off.

There are 15 amino acids in the CDR3, from cysteine to phenylalanine inclusive. Only CDR3 DNA remains: 45 bases, in frame from the first base. Trimming removed 6 bases from V and 5 bases from J, leaving 16 bases between the germline ends. From the germline V gene (reference sequence), CDR1 is LNHDA and CDR2 is SQIVND. Broader findings and caveats from the paper: Clinical and demographic metadata were provided uncurated, with the amount varying by source and participant.

Enrolling through a virtual design, the prospective study's participants ranged in age from roughly 18 to 90 years and lived across 24 United States geographic areas. In the prospective study, cohorts were assigned on the basis of participant-reported clinical history obtained from a screening survey and a study questionnaire. Recovered participants in ImmuneRACE Cohort 3 were defined as having two consecutive negative NP/OP PCR tests, clearance from a healthcare professional, or resolution of symptoms. In the prospective study, whole blood, serum and a nasopharyngeal or oropharyngeal swab were collected from each participant by mobile phlebotomists. Participants in the prospective study had the option to provide additional blood draws and questionnaires over an approximately 2-month period. Before DNA extraction, prospective study blood samples were shipped either frozen or at room temperature.

The immunoSEQ Assay, a bias-controlled multiplex PCR, was used to amplify TCRbeta CDR3 regions from genomic DNA. In the paper's pipeline: The number of nucleated cells in each sample was estimated from the amplification of reference gene primers within the assay. Sequence reads were collapsed and filtered to measure the absolute abundance of every unique TCRbeta CDR3 rearrangement. For each sample, productive Simpson clonality was calculated as the square root of Simpson's diversity index across productive rearrangements. This immuneACCESS table, as held by TCRdb, lists in-frame sequences with V and J called but not all clones. Of the missing ones, under half trace to an unresolved V gene in checked studies; the others have no known cause. D and trimming come from the DNA, and the V and J calls and clone size come from that table. This sample holds fewer than 400,000 clones; approximately 89% were observed only once. 1.5% to 2% of the sample is held by the ten biggest clonotypes.

Here the chain combines TRBV19 and TRBJ2-2; the D segment could be TRBD1, given 6 matching bases. Material: PBMCs or T cells enriched from blood (not recorded which). This sequence originates from a woman aged 25-40 years who had recovered from COVID-19. CDR3 reads: CASRTGPRWTGELFF. The DNA is as follows: TGTGCCAGTAGGACAGGACCCCGGTGGACCGGGGAGCTGTTTTTT.